Below, one TCR beta chain is given with its context. The antigen remains undetermined. The data derive from a study of cytomegalovirus exposure and HLA in healthy donors. Trimming at V came to 6 bases and at J to 5 bases, leaving 17 bases not matched to a gene. This CDR3 region has 17 residues. Per the germline V gene, CDR1 is LNHDA and CDR2 is SQIVND (reference sequence). Use of 60 Vbeta and 13 Jbeta primers characterized the PCR. Repertoires were generated with immunoSEQ multiplex PCR, while TCRdb's copy carries only in-frame clones and drops some. This sample yields roughly 150,000 clones, of which about three quarters are seen a single time; roughly 4.3% belongs to the top ten. Study results and limitations: Later analysis identified 16,951 TCR beta sequences associated with HLA alleles, using a false discovery rate threshold of 0.05. Most TCRs appeared rarely, but some public TCRs recurred in many donors.

Nominal health characterized the donors when sampled, though unrecorded immune exposures were likely. The receptor comes from a male donor in good health and CMV-seronegative. The sequenced sample consisted of PBMCs. The V gene is TRBV19, the J gene TRBJ2-7, with 9 bases that match TRBD1. This chain's CDR3 is CASSYFPVGQGLNEQYF. CDR3 nucleotides: TGTGCCAGTAGCTACTTTCCAGTGGGACAGGGCTTGAACGAGCAGTACTTC.